This T cell receptor (beta chain) was observed in a study of cytomegalovirus exposure and HLA in healthy donors. Study findings and constraints: Rare TCR sequences dominated, though some public TCRs recurred in many donors. Immune exposure information comprised only CMV serostatus.

Participants comprised healthy donors of bone marrow. This CDR3 contains 13 residues. Trimming cost V 5 bases and J 0 bases, with 7 bases left between them. Germline assignment: CDR1 MGHDK and CDR2 SYGVNS. This clone showed up just a few times. What it recognizes is unknown. With 60 Vbeta and 13 Jbeta primers, the PCR was carried out. Sequenced by immunoSEQ multiplex PCR; TCRdb stores in-frame clones only, minus some. Here the sample spans some 240,000 clones, around 90% being singletons. Source material: PBMCs. The sequence derives from a girl between 2 and 10 years old in good health and CMV-seronegative. This rearrangement joins TRBV25-1 to TRBJ1-1; D gene unclear. The CDR3 loop reads CASSSVLNTEAFF. The CDR3, as DNA: TGTGCCAGCAGTTCGGTACTGAACACTGAAGCTTTCTTT.